The sequence of this T cell receptor (beta chain) was determined in a study of blood T cell repertoires in COVID-19. Germline lookup yields CDR1 SGHAT and CDR2 FQDESV (reference sequence). The CDR3 length is 15 residues. The trim removed 6 bases at V and 4 bases at J, leaving 11 bases unmatched. In the original workflow: Quantification of nucleated cells was approximated via reference gene primer amplification. Profiling relied on immunoSEQ multiplex PCR, and the TCRdb table lists in-frame clones only, not all of them. D and trimming were read from the DNA, whereas the V and J calls and clone size are those reported in that table. This table holds about 130,000 clones, approximately 90% found once. Patients in Seattle were enrolled during active infection, then followed longitudinally.

The TCR was taken from a man between 60 and 75 years old with COVID-19, enrolled during active disease. Sequencing was performed on peripheral blood. The chain combines TRBV11-1 with TRBJ1-1; 7 positions match TRBD1. As DNA, the CDR3 is TGTGCCAGCAGTGTAAAAGGGGGCGCGGCCACTGAAGCTTTCTTT. Translation: CASSVKGGAATEAFF.